These 4 T cell receptor beta chains originate from one sample sequenced in a study of identical twins. Each CDR3 protein gets one entry after TCRdb re-called the 5' RACE reads with MiXCR. The sample includes about 520,000 distinct CDR3 sequences, roughly 21% of them seen just once. These same records also appear under a second study, on T cells expressing NK-cell markers.

The sequencing input was CD4+ T cells sorted from blood. Receptor source: a young woman in good health.

The rearrangement links TRBV12-3 or TRBV12-4 to TRBJ2-7, with unresolved D. CDR3 length: 13 amino acids. Trimming took off 0 bases at V and 6 bases at J, with 9 bases between the two ends. The CDR3 DNA follows: TGTGCCAGCAGTTTAGCGGGAAAGGGCGAGCAGTACTTC. Amino acids: CASSLAGKGEQYF.

CDR3: CASRDLRDSLSGANVLTF. The CDR3 DNA follows: TGTGCCAGCAGAGACCTCCGGGACTCCCTATCTGGGGCCAACGTCCTGACTTTC. The V and J genes are TRBV2 and TRBJ2-6; D may be TRBD2 (6 bases). The CDR3 covers 18 residues. Trimming shortened V by 6 bases and J by 1 base, and 19 bases separated the two germline ends. Per germline, CDR1 SNHLY and CDR2 FYNNEI.

V and J are TRBV20-1 and TRBJ2-5; D not certain. Germline V gives CDR1 DFQATT, CDR2 SNEGSKA (reference sequence). The CDR3 covers 13 residues. The V gene lost 4 bases and the J gene lost 4 bases, with 13 bases spanning the gap. Here the CDR3 DNA reads TGCAGTGCTAAAGGCTCGGCGCCAGAGACCCAGTACTTC. Its protein product is CSAKGSAPETQYF.

This clonotype was seen ten or more times. The chain combines TRBV29-1 with TRBJ2-2; 10 nucleotides match TRBD2. The V segment lost 6 bases and the J segment 5 bases; nucleotides outside the gene matches: 3. Germline V CDR1 and CDR2: SQVTM, ANQGSEA. CDR3 length: 13 amino acids. The CDR3 is CSVRTSGTGELFF. The CDR3 DNA is TGCAGCGTCCGGACTAGCGGTACCGGGGAGCTGTTTTTT.